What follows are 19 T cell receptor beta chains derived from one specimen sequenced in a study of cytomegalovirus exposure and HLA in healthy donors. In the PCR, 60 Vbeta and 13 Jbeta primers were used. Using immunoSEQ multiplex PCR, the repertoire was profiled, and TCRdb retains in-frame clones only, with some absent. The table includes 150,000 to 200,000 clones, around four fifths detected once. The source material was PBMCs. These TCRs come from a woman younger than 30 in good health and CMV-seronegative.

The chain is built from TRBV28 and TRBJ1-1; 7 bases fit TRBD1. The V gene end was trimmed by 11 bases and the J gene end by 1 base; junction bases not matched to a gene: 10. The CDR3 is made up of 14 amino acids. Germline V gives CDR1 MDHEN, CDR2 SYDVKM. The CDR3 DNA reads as TGTGCCGTATGGGACAGAGTTAGGAACACTGAAGCTTTCTTT. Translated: CAVWDRVRNTEAFF. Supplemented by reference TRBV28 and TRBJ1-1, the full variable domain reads DVKVTQSSRYLVKRTGEKVFLECVQDMDHENMFWYRQDPGLGLRLIYFSYDVKMKEKGDIPEGYSVSREKKERFSLILESASTNQTSMYLCAVWDRVRNTEAFFGQGTRLTVV.

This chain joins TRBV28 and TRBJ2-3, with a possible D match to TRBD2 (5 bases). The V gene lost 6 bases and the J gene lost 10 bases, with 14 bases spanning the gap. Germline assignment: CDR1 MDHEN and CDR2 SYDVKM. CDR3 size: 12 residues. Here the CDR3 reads CASSTETKAQYF. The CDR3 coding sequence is TGTGCCAGCAGCACCGAGACTAAGGCGCAGTATTTT.

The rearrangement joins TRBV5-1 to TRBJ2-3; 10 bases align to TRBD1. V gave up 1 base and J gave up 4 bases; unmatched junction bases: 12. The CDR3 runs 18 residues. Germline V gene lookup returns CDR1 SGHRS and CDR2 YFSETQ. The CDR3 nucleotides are TGCGCCAGCAGCTTGTTGGGACAGGGGCTTCTGTTAGCAGATACGCAGTATTTT. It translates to CASSLLGQGLLLADTQYF.

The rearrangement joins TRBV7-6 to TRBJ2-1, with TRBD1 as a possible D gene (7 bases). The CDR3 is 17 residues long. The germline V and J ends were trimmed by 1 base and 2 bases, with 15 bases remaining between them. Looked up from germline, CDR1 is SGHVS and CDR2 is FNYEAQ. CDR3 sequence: CASSLGQGGQTYNEQFF. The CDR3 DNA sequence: TGTGCCAGCAGCTTAGGGCAGGGGGGTCAAACCTACAATGAGCAGTTCTTC.

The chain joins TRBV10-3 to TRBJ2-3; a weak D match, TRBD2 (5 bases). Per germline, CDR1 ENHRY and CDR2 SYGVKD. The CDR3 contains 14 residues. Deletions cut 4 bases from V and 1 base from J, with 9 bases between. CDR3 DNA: TGTGCCATCAGTGGCGGGTTAGGCACAGATACGCAGTATTTT. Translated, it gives CAISGGLGTDTQYF.

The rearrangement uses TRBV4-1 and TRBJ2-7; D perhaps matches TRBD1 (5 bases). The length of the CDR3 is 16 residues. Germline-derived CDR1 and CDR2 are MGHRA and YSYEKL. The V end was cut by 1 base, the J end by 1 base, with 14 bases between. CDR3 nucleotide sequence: TGCGCCAGCAGCCAAGTCCCTAGGGGTTCGTCCTACGAGCAGTACTTC. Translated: CASSQVPRGSSYEQYF.

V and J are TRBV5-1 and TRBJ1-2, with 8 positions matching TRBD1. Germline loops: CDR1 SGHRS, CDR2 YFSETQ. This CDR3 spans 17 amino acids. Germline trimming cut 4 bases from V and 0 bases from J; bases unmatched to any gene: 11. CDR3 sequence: CASSETGVGEANYGYTF. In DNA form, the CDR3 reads TGCGCCAGCAGCGAGACAGGGGTCGGTGAGGCTAACTATGGCTACACCTTC.

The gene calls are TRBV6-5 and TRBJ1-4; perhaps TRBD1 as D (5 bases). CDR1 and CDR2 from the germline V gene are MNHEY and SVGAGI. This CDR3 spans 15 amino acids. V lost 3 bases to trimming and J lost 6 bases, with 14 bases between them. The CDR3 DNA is TGTGCCAGCAGTTATAAGGACGGGGGTCATGAAAAACTGTTTTTT. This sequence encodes CASSYKDGGHEKLFF.

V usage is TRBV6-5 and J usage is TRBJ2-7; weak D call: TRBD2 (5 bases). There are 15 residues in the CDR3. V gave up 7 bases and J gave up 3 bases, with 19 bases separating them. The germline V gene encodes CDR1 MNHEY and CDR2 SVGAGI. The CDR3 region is CASNSDARGDYEQYF. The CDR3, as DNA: TGTGCCAGCAATTCAGATGCCCGGGGAGACTACGAGCAGTACTTC.

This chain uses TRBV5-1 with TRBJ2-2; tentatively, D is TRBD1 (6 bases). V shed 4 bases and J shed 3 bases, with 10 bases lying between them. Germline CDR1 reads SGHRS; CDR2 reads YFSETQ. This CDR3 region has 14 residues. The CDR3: CASSPRQDTGELFF. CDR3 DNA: TGCGCCAGCAGCCCAAGACAGGACACCGGGGAGCTGTTTTTT.

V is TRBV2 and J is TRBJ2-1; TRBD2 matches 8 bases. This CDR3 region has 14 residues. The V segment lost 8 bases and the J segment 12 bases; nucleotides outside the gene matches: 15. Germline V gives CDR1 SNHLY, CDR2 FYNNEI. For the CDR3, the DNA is TGTGCCAGCGGGGGACTAGGGGACCAAAACGTGCAGTTCTTC. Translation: CASGGLGDQNVQFF.

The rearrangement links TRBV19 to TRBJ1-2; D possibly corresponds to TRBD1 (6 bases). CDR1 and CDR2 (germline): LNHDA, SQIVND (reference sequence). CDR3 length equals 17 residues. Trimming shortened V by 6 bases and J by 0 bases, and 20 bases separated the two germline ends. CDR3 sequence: CASRGGSGAAPNYGYTF. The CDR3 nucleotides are TGTGCCAGTAGAGGTGGGTCAGGGGCCGCGCCTAACTATGGCTACACCTTC.

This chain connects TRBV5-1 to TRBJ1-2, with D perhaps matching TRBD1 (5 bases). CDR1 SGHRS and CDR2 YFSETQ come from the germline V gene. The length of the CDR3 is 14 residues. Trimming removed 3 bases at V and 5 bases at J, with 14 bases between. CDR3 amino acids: CASSSDMKGYGYTF. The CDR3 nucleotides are TGCGCCAGCAGCTCGGACATGAAGGGATATGGCTACACCTTC.

The CDR3 region is CATSRDPSSGNTIYF. CDR3 nucleotide sequence: TGTGCCACCAGCAGAGATCCGAGCTCTGGAAACACCATATATTTT. V gene TRBV15 combines with J gene TRBJ1-3; D gene uncertain. The V gene's germline CDR1 is LNHNV and CDR2 YYDKDF (reference sequence). The CDR3 totals 15 residues. V was shortened by 0 bases and J by 0 bases, with 6 bases between the two germline ends.

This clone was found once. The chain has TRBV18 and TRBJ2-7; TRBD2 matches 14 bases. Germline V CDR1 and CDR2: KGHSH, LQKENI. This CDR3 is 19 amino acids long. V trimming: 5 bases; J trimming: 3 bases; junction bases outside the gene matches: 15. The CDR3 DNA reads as TGTGCCAGCTCAACAGGGTTTACGGGACTAGCGGGAGCGCACTACGAGCAGTACTTC. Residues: CASSTGFTGLAGAHYEQYF.

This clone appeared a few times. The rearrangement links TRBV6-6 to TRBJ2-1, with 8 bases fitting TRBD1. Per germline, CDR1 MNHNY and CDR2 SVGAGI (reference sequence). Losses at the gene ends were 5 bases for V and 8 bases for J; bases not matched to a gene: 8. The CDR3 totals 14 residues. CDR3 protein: CASSQNPDRDEQFF. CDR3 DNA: TGTGCCAGCAGTCAAAACCCGGACAGGGATGAGCAGTTCTTC.

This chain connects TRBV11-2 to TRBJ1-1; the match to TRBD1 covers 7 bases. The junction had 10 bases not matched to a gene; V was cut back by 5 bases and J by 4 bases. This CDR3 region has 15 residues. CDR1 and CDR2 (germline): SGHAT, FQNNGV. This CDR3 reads CASSPLQGSSTEAFF. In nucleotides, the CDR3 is TGTGCCAGCAGCCCTCTACAGGGGAGTAGCACTGAAGCTTTCTTT.

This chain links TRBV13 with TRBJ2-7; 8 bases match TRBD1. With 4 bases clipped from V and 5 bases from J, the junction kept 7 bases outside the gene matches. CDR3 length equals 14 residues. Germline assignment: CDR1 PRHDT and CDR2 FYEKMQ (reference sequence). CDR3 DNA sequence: TGTGCCAGCAGCTCACGACAGGGGAGGAACGAGCAGTACTTC. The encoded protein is CASSSRQGRNEQYF.

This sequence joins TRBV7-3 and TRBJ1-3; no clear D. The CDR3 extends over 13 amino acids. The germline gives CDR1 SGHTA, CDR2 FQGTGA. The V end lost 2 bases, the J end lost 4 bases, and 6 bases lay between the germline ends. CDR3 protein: CASSLDEGNTIYF. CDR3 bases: TGTGCCAGCAGCTTAGATGAGGGAAACACCATATATTTT. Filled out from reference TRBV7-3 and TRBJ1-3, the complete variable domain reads GAGVSQTPSNKVTEKGKYVELRCDPISGHTALYWYRQSLGQGPEFLIYFQGTGAADDSGLPNDRFFAVRPEGSVSTLKIQRTERGDSAVYLCASSLDEGNTIYFGEGSWLTVV.